This section outlines one T cell receptor (beta chain) sequence together with its context. Its target is unknown. Within the sample, other DNA sequences also encode this same CDR3. TCRB transcripts that were expressed got sequenced, as all of the isolated RNA had been reverse transcribed. The repertoire was sequenced with immunoSEQ multiplex PCR; TCRdb's copy has only in-frame clones and lacks some. The data contain about 230,000 clones, about a sixth of them singletons. This entry is derived from a study of beta chain features in type 1 diabetes. Regarding the study as a whole: A moderate, significant TCRB CDR3 shortening appeared in type 1 diabetes across four CD4+ subsets.

Germline-derived CDR1 and CDR2 are SGDLS and YYNGEE. This CDR3 contains 14 residues. Trimming took 2 bases from V and 0 from J, leaving 7 bases between them. The source of this sequence is a man aged 25-45 years with type 1 diabetes. Input material: naive CD4+ T cells from blood. The rearrangement uses TRBV9 and TRBJ2-3; D is uncertain. The CDR3 loop is CASSVATSTDTQYF. The CDR3 nucleotides read TGTGCCAGCAGCGTTGCCACAAGCACAGATACGCAGTATTTT.